This entry lists 10 T cell receptor beta chains sequenced from one sample in a study of blood T cells in healthy people across ages (dated by TCRdb to the mid-2010s). Libraries were made using 5' RACE. The instrument was an Illumina HiSeq 2500. A second 7 to 11 cycle PCR used a sample-barcoded 5' primer and a J-beta primer mix. TCRdb handled the public reads itself, with Q25 trimming in fastp and clone calling in MiXCR, and kept productive beta chains. Each CDR3 protein gets just one entry, which takes the most common genes and DNA from the rows behind it. This sample gives about 1.1 million distinct CDR3 sequences in total; 35% to 40% of them show up just once. Clones ranked in the top ten supply around 13% of the sample. Material for sequencing was blood. The receptors were gathered from a man aged 18 to 35 in good health.

The chain employs TRBV11-1 and TRBJ2-1; possible D gene TRBD1, 6 bases. This CDR3 is built from 13 residues. Trimming removed 5 bases from V and 8 bases from J, with 13 bases in between. CDR1 is SGHAT and CDR2 is FQDESV in the germline V gene (reference sequence). CDR3 region: CASSVGQSYEQFF. In nucleotides, the CDR3 is TGTGCCAGCAGCGTAGGACAGAGCTATGAGCAGTTCTTC.

This clonotype occurred a few times. This chain uses TRBV2 with TRBJ1-2, with 10 nucleotides matching TRBD1. The CDR3 spans 15 residues. Trimming cost V 0 bases and J 6 bases; bases outside gene matches: 4. Looked up from germline, CDR1 is SNHLY and CDR2 is FYNNEI. Here the CDR3 reads CASSEATTGGDGYTF. The CDR3 bases are TGTGCCAGCAGTGAAGCCACGACAGGGGGCGATGGCTACACCTTC.

The genes are TRBV4-3 and TRBJ1-6; D is ambiguous. Trimming removed 0 bases at V and 8 bases at J, with 11 bases between. This CDR3 is built from 15 residues. Germline CDR1 LGHNA, CDR2 YSLEER. CDR3 sequence reads: CASSQDMTPYSPLHF. CDR3 DNA: TGCGCCAGCAGCCAAGATATGACACCTTATTCACCCCTCCACTTT.

V usage is TRBV5-1 and J usage is TRBJ1-1; D is unclear. The CDR3 has 14 amino acids. Germline assignment: CDR1 SGHRS and CDR2 YFSETQ. V lost 4 bases to trimming and J lost 1 base, with 11 bases between them. For the CDR3, the DNA is TGCGCCAGCAGCCAAAGACCTCCGAACACTGAAGCTTTCTTT. The encoded protein is CASSQRPPNTEAFF.

The chain links TRBV7-9 to TRBJ1-4; D ambiguous. CDR1 is SEHNR and CDR2 is FQNEAQ in the germline V gene (reference sequence). The CDR3 runs 16 residues. Trimming left V 1 base short and J 5 bases short, with 14 bases between. DNA of the CDR3: TGTGCCAGCAGCTTAGGGAATCCGGAGAACAATGAAAAACTGTTTTTT. It is translated as CASSLGNPENNEKLFF.

A single count supports this clonotype. Compared with germline, one end of the junction differs, possibly owing to a read error. This chain connects TRBV13 to TRBJ1-2, with D uncertain. This CDR3 has 12 amino acids. Germline loops: CDR1 PRHDT, CDR2 FYEKMQ (reference sequence). The CDR3: CTSSFEGLDYTF. The CDR3 DNA is TGTACCAGCAGCTTCGAAGGGTTGGACTACACCTTC.

This rearrangement joins TRBV7-2 to TRBJ1-4; no definite D call. The V gene's germline CDR1 is SGHTA and CDR2 FQGNSA. This CDR3 spans 16 amino acids. V gave up 1 base and J gave up 0 bases, with 9 bases separating them. CDR3 sequence: CASSLDGRPTNEKLFF. The CDR3 region has the DNA TGTGCCAGCAGCTTAGATGGCAGACCAACTAATGAAAAACTGTTTTTT.

This rearrangement joins TRBV20-1 to TRBJ2-1, with TRBD2 matching 12 bases. Germline V gene data show CDR1 as DFQATT and CDR2 as SNEGSKA (reference sequence). This CDR3 region has 13 residues. With 5 bases clipped from V and 8 bases from J, the junction kept 4 bases outside the gene matches. The DNA of the CDR3 is TGCAGTGCTGCTCGGACTAGCGGGGATGAGCAGTTCTTC. Translated, it gives CSAARTSGDEQFF.

As for this clonotype: A read error may account for a junction end that differs from germline. This rearrangement joins TRBV4-2 to TRBJ2-1; D gene unclear. The CDR3 consists of 15 residues. Germline values: CDR1 LGHNA, CDR2 YNFKEQ. The CDR3 here is CARSPNINSSPEQFF. The CDR3 DNA reads TGTGCCCGCAGCCCAAATATAAATAGTAGCCCCGAGCAGTTCTTC.

The sample holds a few counts of this clonotype. The chain couples TRBV29-1 to TRBJ1-1; D is unclear. V gave up 6 bases and J gave up 0 bases, with 17 bases separating them. CDR3 size: 15 residues. Germline lookup yields CDR1 SQVTM and CDR2 ANQGSEA. The CDR3: CSVLSGQAMNTEAFF. The DNA of the CDR3 is TGCAGCGTCCTATCGGGTCAGGCAATGAACACTGAAGCTTTCTTT.